This T cell receptor (beta chain) appears in the sequencing data of a study of OX40 agonist ivuxolimab in advanced cancers. Study at large: Dose-escalation patients were diagnosed with hepatocellular carcinoma, melanoma, renal cell cancer or head and neck cancer.

Repertoires were generated with immunoSEQ multiplex PCR, while TCRdb's copy carries only in-frame clones and drops some. The repertoire consists of about 46,000 clones, with approximately 90% occurring once and the leading ten covering roughly 10%. This TCR came from an adult with an advanced solid tumor such as melanoma, head and neck, liver or kidney cancer. The material sequenced was CD4+ or CD8+ T cells sorted from blood, taken in a trial of the OX40 agonist ivuxolimab.

The CDR3 is CASSSTQYQETQYF. Written as DNA, the CDR3 is TGTGCCAGTAGTTCTACACAATACCAAGAGACCCAGTACTTC. The chain links TRBV19 to TRBJ2-5; D not certain. Germline-derived CDR1 and CDR2 are LNHDA and SQIVND (reference sequence). The CDR3 is 14 amino acids. Trimming took 5 bases from V and 0 from J, leaving 10 bases between them.